This section outlines one T cell receptor (beta chain) sequence together with its context. No antigen is known for it. Recipient PBMCs carried a CFSE label and met irradiated graft donor PBMCs for 6 days before FACS sorting. This CDR3 is 15 amino acids long. Per the germline V gene, CDR1 is SGHTA and CDR2 is FQGTGA. The J segment lost 5 bases and the V segment lost 2 bases, leaving 4 bases of the junction unmatched. The data were produced by immunoSEQ multiplex PCR, yet TCRdb's version contains in-frame clones alone and is incomplete. Of about 15,000 clones listed, nearly 55% are singletons. The data belong to a study of Tregs in tolerant kidney transplant recipients.

This rearrangement joins TRBV7-3 to TRBJ2-7, with 12 positions matching TRBD2. Sequenced here: CD4+ T cells from blood cultured with allogeneic cells, sampled before the transplant. The TCR was taken from a human patient who received a combined kidney and bone marrow transplant. This CDR3 is CASSLFGLAGNEQYF. The CDR3, as DNA: TGTGCCAGCAGCTTATTTGGACTAGCGGGAAACGAGCAGTACTTC.